These 25 T cell receptor beta chains came from one sample sequenced in a study of OX40 agonist ivuxolimab in advanced cancers. Only in-frame clones appear in the TCRdb table, and some are missing; sequencing was by immunoSEQ multiplex PCR. Among roughly 35,000 clones, around 81% were seen once, and the ten largest hold more than 1.2%. The material was CD4+ or CD8+ T cells sorted from blood, obtained in a trial of the OX40 agonist ivuxolimab. These TCRs come from an adult with an advanced solid tumor such as melanoma, head and neck, liver or kidney cancer.

The chain recombines TRBV28 with TRBJ1-2; D not certain. The CDR3 is made up of 13 amino acids. Germline lookup yields CDR1 MDHEN and CDR2 SYDVKM. Between the trimmed V and J ends, which lost 6 bases and 2 bases, there was a span of 10 bases. In nucleotides, the CDR3 is TGTGCCAGCAGGGTAGGGATGAACTATGGCTACACCTTC. This translates into CASRVGMNYGYTF.

This clone came up a few times. CDR3 sequence reads: CSFCQVNTGELFF. The CDR3 DNA reads as TGCAGCTTTTGCCAGGTGAACACCGGGGAGCTGTTTTTT. The chain employs TRBV29-1 and TRBJ2-2, with no clear D. V was trimmed by 8 bases and J by 1 base, leaving 11 bases between them. Germline V gene lookup returns CDR1 SQVTM and CDR2 ANQGSEA. The CDR3 spans 13 residues.

There are a few counts of this clone. The chain carries TRBV2 and TRBJ1-5; D unclear. CDR1 and CDR2 (germline): SNHLY, FYNNEI. V dropped 4 bases and J dropped 2 bases, with 6 bases sitting between them. The CDR3 runs to 13 residues. The CDR3: CASSGYGNQPQHF. As DNA, the CDR3 is TGTGCCAGCAGTGGTTATGGCAATCAGCCCCAGCATTTT.

The chain uses TRBV4-2 and TRBJ2-5; D is ambiguous. The CDR3 has 15 amino acids. CDR1 and CDR2 from the germline V gene are LGHNA and YNFKEQ. V was cut by 1 base and J by 2 bases, with 11 bases left in between. DNA for the CDR3: TGTGCCAGCAGCCAAGGGCTAGAGGTACAAGAGACCCAGTACTTC. Translated: CASSQGLEVQETQYF.

The chain joins TRBV2 to TRBJ1-2; TRBD1 is a possible D gene (6 bases). The CDR3 contains 14 residues. The ends were cut back, 5 bases at V and 6 bases at J, with 16 bases in the middle. From germline, CDR1 is SNHLY and CDR2 FYNNEI. This CDR3 reads CASSLSRAGDGYTF. Here the CDR3 DNA reads TGTGCCAGCAGTTTAAGCAGGGCAGGGGATGGCTACACCTTC.

This sequence joins TRBV15 and TRBJ2-2; 13 nucleotides line up with TRBD2. CDR1 and CDR2 (germline): LNHNV, YYDKDF (reference sequence). J lost 5 bases, V lost 3 bases, and 0 bases had no gene match. The CDR3 spans 15 residues. The CDR3 sequence: CATSRGLAGTGELFF. CDR3 bases: TGTGCCACCAGCAGGGGACTAGCGGGGACCGGGGAGCTGTTTTTT.

The chain has TRBV19 and TRBJ2-6; a weak D match, TRBD1 (6 bases). This CDR3 region has 15 residues. The ends were cut back, 5 bases at V and 2 bases at J, with 10 bases in the middle. The V gene's germline CDR1 is LNHDA and CDR2 SQIVND (reference sequence). The CDR3, as DNA: TGTGCCAGTAGTGCCGAGGGGGCTGGGGCCAACGTCCTGACTTTC. It specifies CASSAEGAGANVLTF. The full variable domain, rest sourced from reference TRBV19 and TRBJ2-6, is DGGITQSPKYLFRKEGQNVTLSCEQNLNHDAMYWYRQDPGQGLRLIYYSQIVNDFQKGDIAEGYSVSREKKESFPLTVTSAQKNPTAFYLCASSAEGAGANVLTFGAGSRLTVL.

The rearrangement links TRBV5-4 to TRBJ1-2; 11 bases agree with TRBD1. The V and J ends lost 3 bases and 7 bases, in that order; junction bases with no gene match: 5. Germline lookup yields CDR1 SGHNT and CDR2 YYREEE (reference sequence). This CDR3 region has 14 residues. CDR3 DNA sequence: TGTGCCAGCAGCTGGGACAGGGGGGAACGTGGCTACACCTTC. It translates to CASSWDRGERGYTF.

Notes on this clone: Other DNA sequences in the same sample also yield this CDR3. The V call is TRBV2, the J call TRBJ1-5, with D possibly being TRBD1 (5 bases). CDR3 length: 13 amino acids. Germline values: CDR1 SNHLY, CDR2 FYNNEI. The V and J ends lost 6 bases and 1 base respectively, with 7 bases between them. The CDR3 bases are TGTGCCAGCAGACGGGACAGCAATCAGCCCCAGCATTTT. As protein: CASRRDSNQPQHF.

The chain is built from TRBV4-3 and TRBJ1-1, with TRBD1 matching over 7 bases. The trim removed 5 bases at V and 5 bases at J, leaving 8 bases unmatched. Germline V gives CDR1 LGHNA, CDR2 YSLEER. CDR3 length: 14 residues. As DNA, the CDR3 is TGCGCCAGCAGCAAAGCCTCCAGGGGGACTGAAGCTTTCTTT. Protein: CASSKASRGTEAFF.

The rearrangement uses TRBV7-2 and TRBJ2-1; tentatively, D is TRBD1 or TRBD2 (5 bases each). Germline lookup yields CDR1 SGHTA and CDR2 FQGNSA. The CDR3 covers 15 residues. Trimming left V 5 bases short and J 7 bases short, with 18 bases between. The CDR3 DNA sequence: TGTGCCAGCAGCCTCCTTGGGACCGAGAGTAATGAGCAGTTCTTC. The encoded protein is CASSLLGTESNEQFF.

The chain couples TRBV7-3 to TRBJ2-1; D is uncertain. This CDR3 comprises 12 residues. The V gene lost 2 bases and the J gene lost 10 bases, with 9 bases spanning the gap. Looked up from germline, CDR1 is SGHTA and CDR2 is FQGTGA. For the CDR3, the DNA is TGTGCCAGCAGCTTATCCGGACCGGAGCAGTTCTTC. Amino acid sequence: CASSLSGPEQFF.

The rearrangement joins TRBV4-1 to TRBJ2-7; D may match TRBD1 or TRBD2 (5 bases each). Germline V gives CDR1 MGHRA, CDR2 YSYEKL. There are 14 residues in the CDR3. Trimming removed 5 bases from V and 2 bases from J, with 13 bases in between. The CDR3 DNA sequence: TGCGCCAGCAGCTTCCGGGACCGCGCCTACGAGCAGTACTTC. It is translated as CASSFRDRAYEQYF.

In its sample, this clone was seen a few times. V gene TRBV6-1 combines with J gene TRBJ1-1; possible D gene TRBD1, 6 bases. Trimming shortened V by 3 bases and J by 4 bases, and 12 bases separated the two germline ends. CDR1 and CDR2 (germline): MNHNS, SASEGT. The CDR3 totals 14 residues. CDR3 in DNA: TGTGCCAGCAGTGAGCCGGGACAACTCACTGAAGCTTTCTTT. This sequence encodes CASSEPGQLTEAFF.

The chain combines TRBV14 with TRBJ2-3, with 13 bases aligning to TRBD2. The CDR3 is 18 residues long. CDR1 SGHDN and CDR2 FVKESK come from the germline V gene. V shed 0 bases, J shed 4 bases, and the junction held 7 bases outside the gene matches. The DNA of the CDR3 is TGTGCCAGCAGCCAAGAATTCGGACTAGCGGGAGCCTCAGATACGCAGTATTTT. Encoded protein: CASSQEFGLAGASDTQYF.

The chain employs TRBV10-3 and TRBJ2-3; TRBD2 matches at 9 bases. The CDR3 loop spans 13 amino acids. Per germline, CDR1 ENHRY and CDR2 SYGVKD. The junction had 2 bases not matched to a gene; V was cut back by 4 bases and J by 6 bases. CDR3 DNA sequence: TGTGCCATCAGTGGGCTAGCGGGGGATACGCAGTATTTT. This codes for CAISGLAGDTQYF.

J is TRBJ1-4 and V is TRBV19; D not certain. CDR3 size: 14 residues. V gave up 5 bases and J gave up 7 bases, with 14 bases separating them. Germline V lookup: CDR1 LNHDA, CDR2 SQIVND (reference sequence). The CDR3 spells CASSFGRSGEKLFF. As DNA, the CDR3 is TGTGCCAGTAGTTTCGGGCGATCGGGTGAAAAACTGTTTTTT.

The V call is TRBV29-1, the J call TRBJ2-6; maybe TRBD1 (6 bases). The CDR3 length is 11 residues. V was trimmed by 6 bases and J by 13 bases, leaving 13 bases between them. Per the germline V gene, CDR1 is SQVTM and CDR2 is ANQGSEA. The CDR3 spells CSVEGRGVLTF. The CDR3 DNA is TGCAGCGTAGAGGGAAGGGGGGTCCTGACTTTC.

This clone was seen a handful of times. The same CDR3 also results from other DNA sequences found in this sample. The J gene is TRBJ2-5, the V gene TRBV2; no reliable D call. There are 14 residues in the CDR3. V lost 3 bases, J lost 2 bases, and 10 bases lay in between. Looked up from germline, CDR1 is SNHLY and CDR2 is FYNNEI. The CDR3 loop reads CASSDGRLQETQYF. The CDR3 DNA reads as TGTGCCAGCAGTGACGGACGGTTACAAGAGACCCAGTACTTC. The whole variable domain, filled in from reference TRBV2 and TRBJ2-5, reads EPEVTQTPSHQVTQMGQEVILRCVPISNHLYFYWYRQILGQKVEFLVSFYNNEISEKSEIFDDQFSVERPDGSNFTLKIRSTKLEDSAMYFCASSDGRLQETQYFGPGTRLLVL.

The chain couples TRBV2 to TRBJ1-4; no reliable D call. CDR1 SNHLY and CDR2 FYNNEI come from the germline V gene. The V gene lost 11 bases and the J gene lost 6 bases, with 16 bases spanning the gap. The CDR3 loop spans 13 amino acids. The CDR3 is CAYQSDSYEKLFF. The CDR3 DNA follows: TGTGCCTATCAGTCGGATAGTTATGAAAAACTGTTTTTT.

J is TRBJ2-1 and V is TRBV11-2; 10 positions agree with TRBD1. V trimming: 5 bases; J trimming: 4 bases; junction bases outside the gene matches: 5. The CDR3 has 15 residues. Germline CDR1 is SGHAT and CDR2 is FQNNGV. The CDR3 coding sequence is TGTGCCAGCAGCCCCGGGACAGGGGCGTACAATGAGCAGTTCTTC. The encoded protein is CASSPGTGAYNEQFF.

The gene calls are TRBV7-9 and TRBJ1-4; tentative D call: TRBD1 (6 bases). This CDR3 region has 15 residues. CDR1 is SEHNR and CDR2 is FQNEAQ in the germline V gene (reference sequence). Trimming stripped 7 bases from V and 7 bases from J, with 19 bases between. The DNA of the CDR3 is TGTGCCAGCACCCCGCGCTGGGGGGCCGGTGAAAAACTGTTTTTT. This encodes CASTPRWGAGEKLFF.

The rearrangement uses TRBV28 and TRBJ2-1; the match to TRBD1 covers 7 bases. V was clipped by 6 bases and J by 0 bases; unmatched bases: 5. This CDR3 is built from 15 residues. CDR1 and CDR2 (germline): MDHEN, SYDVKM. CDR3 DNA: TGTGCCAGCAGCCCGACAGGGAGCTCCTACAATGAGCAGTTCTTC. Its protein product is CASSPTGSSYNEQFF.

The chain carries TRBV9 and TRBJ1-4; D is possibly TRBD1 (6 bases). The CDR3 is 14 amino acids. With 4 bases removed from V and 8 bases from J, the gap between germline ends came to 15 bases. Per the germline V gene, CDR1 is SGDLS and CDR2 is YYNGEE. The CDR3 loop is CASSLDRGGEKLFF. The CDR3 coding sequence is TGTGCCAGCAGCCTGGACAGAGGGGGGGAAAAACTGTTTTTT.

The chain couples TRBV5-1 to TRBJ1-1, with 9 positions matching TRBD1. CDR3 length equals 16 residues. With 3 bases clipped from V and 1 base from J, the junction kept 7 bases outside the gene matches. Germline CDR1 SGHRS, CDR2 YFSETQ. CDR3 nucleotide sequence: TGCGCCAGCAGCTCCCTTACAGGGGGCAGGAACACTGAAGCTTTCTTT. It is translated as CASSSLTGGRNTEAFF.